What follows describes a single TCR beta chain. The CDR3 sequence is 20 residues long. Germline V gives CDR1 WSHSY, CDR2 SAAADI. Germline trimming cut 0 bases from V and 1 base from J; bases unmatched to any gene: 14. This sample is drawn from a study of cytomegalovirus exposure and HLA in healthy donors. Vbeta (60) and Jbeta (13) primers were used in the PCR. Produced via immunoSEQ multiplex PCR; TCRdb's table is partial and in-frame only. The table has approximately 150,000 clones, around 74% seen once. The rearrangement joins TRBV10-2 to TRBJ2-2; TRBD1 agrees at 7 bases. What was sequenced was PBMCs. The source of this sequence is a man in his fifties in good health and CMV-seropositive. This chain's CDR3 is CASSESTIGTEKLNTGELFF. DNA for the CDR3: TGCGCCAGCAGTGAGTCGACTATAGGGACAGAGAAATTGAACACCGGGGAGCTGTTTTTT.